These 7 T cell receptor beta chains were all obtained from the same sample, sequenced in a study of early T cells in non-severe SARS-CoV-2 infection. TCRdb re-derived calls from the 5' RACE reads in MiXCR, one entry per CDR3 protein. The top ten hold around 5.9% of the sample, which has about 28,000 distinct CDR3 sequences, about 4.6% seen once. The source was whole blood, collected at baseline. All receptors come from an adult who was a healthcare worker with PCR-confirmed SARS-CoV-2 infection or an uninfected control (not recorded which).

This clonotype was detected many times. The chain carries TRBV6-5 and TRBJ1-2; D remains unclear. V was cut by 4 bases and J by 8 bases, with 8 bases left in between. CDR1 is MNHEY, CDR2 SVGAGI, per germline. The CDR3 length is 11 residues. For the CDR3, the DNA is TGTGCCAGCAGTTCCGTGACCGGCTACACCTTC. Translation gives CASSSVTGYTF.

This chain uses TRBV11-2 with TRBJ2-3, with D possibly TRBD2 on 5 matching bases. Germline values: CDR1 SGHAT, CDR2 FQNNGV. CDR3 length: 16 residues. The V end lost 6 bases, the J end lost 6 bases, and 22 bases lay between the germline ends. The CDR3 DNA sequence: TGTGCCAGCAGTCTGAGGGCGACAACCCATCCCGATACGCAGTATTTT. Amino acids: CASSLRATTHPDTQYF. The full variable domain, its missing parts supplied by reference TRBV11-2 and TRBJ2-3, is EAGVAQSPRYKIIEKRQSVAFWCNPISGHATLYWYQQILGQGPKLLIQFQNNGVVDDSQLPKDRFSAERLKGVDSTLKIQPAKLEDSAVYLCASSLRATTHPDTQYFGPGTRLTVL.

This clonotype occurred many times. The chain joins TRBV30 to TRBJ2-1, with a possible D match to TRBD1 (7 bases). This CDR3 contains 13 residues. The V gene's germline CDR1 is GTSNPN and CDR2 SVGIG (reference sequence). The CDR3 DNA reads TGTAGCGGCAGGGGGGACCATTACAATGAGCAGTTCTTC. Protein sequence: CSGRGDHYNEQFF.

There are many counts of this clonotype. The chain links TRBV6-2 or TRBV6-3 to TRBJ2-5; 7 nucleotides agree with TRBD1. V was clipped by 6 bases and J by 5 bases; unmatched bases: 9. CDR1 MNHEY and CDR2 SVGEGT come from the germline V gene. CDR3 length: 14 amino acids. CDR3 protein: CASSATGFLETQYF. The CDR3 DNA is TGTGCCAGCAGCGCGACAGGGTTTTTGGAGACCCAGTACTTC.

Many counts were recorded for this clonotype. The rearrangement links TRBV27 to TRBJ1-4; D gene ambiguous. CDR1 is MNHEY, CDR2 SMNVEV, per germline (reference sequence). The CDR3 totals 13 residues. V was clipped by 5 bases and J by 5 bases, with 9 bases between them. Written as DNA, the CDR3 is TGTGCCAGCAGTCCCGGGAAGAATGAAAAACTGTTTTTT. Residues: CASSPGKNEKLFF.

Ten or more counts support this clonotype. The chain uses TRBV29-1 and TRBJ2-5, with 8 bases lining up with TRBD1. Germline V lookup: CDR1 SQVTM, CDR2 ANQGSEA. CDR3 length: 13 residues. Trimming at V came to 3 bases and at J to 5 bases, leaving 5 bases not matched to a gene. The CDR3 loop reads CSVEGRGQETQYF. In nucleotides, the CDR3 is TGCAGCGTTGAGGGCAGGGGGCAGGAGACCCAGTACTTC.

At least ten counts were recorded for this clonotype. The genes are TRBV20-1 and TRBJ2-7; 14 bases are a match to TRBD2. J was trimmed by 0 bases and V by 6 bases; bases with no gene match: 7. This CDR3 spans 16 amino acids. Germline CDR1 is DFQATT and CDR2 is SNEGSKA (reference sequence). CDR3 residues: CSATGTSGRLSYEQYF. CDR3 coding DNA: TGCAGTGCCACGGGGACTAGCGGGAGACTCTCCTACGAGCAGTACTTC.